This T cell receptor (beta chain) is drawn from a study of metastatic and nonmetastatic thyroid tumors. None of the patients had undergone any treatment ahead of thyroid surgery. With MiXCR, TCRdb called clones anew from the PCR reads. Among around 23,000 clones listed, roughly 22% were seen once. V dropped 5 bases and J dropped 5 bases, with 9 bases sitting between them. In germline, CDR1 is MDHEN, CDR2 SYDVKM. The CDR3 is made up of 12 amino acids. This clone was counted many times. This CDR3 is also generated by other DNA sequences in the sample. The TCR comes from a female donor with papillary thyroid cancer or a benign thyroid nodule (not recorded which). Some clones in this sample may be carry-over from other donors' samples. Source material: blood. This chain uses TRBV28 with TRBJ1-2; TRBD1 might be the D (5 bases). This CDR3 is CASSGTDYGYTF. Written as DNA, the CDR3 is TGTGCCAGCAGTGGGACGGATTATGGCTACACCTTC.